One and the same sample provided the 8 T cell receptor beta chains below, sequenced in a study of shared clonotypes between healthy human individuals. The assay was immunoSEQ multiplex PCR, and TCRdb's table has in-frame clones only and misses some. The sample has about 600,000 clones, approximately 97% seen once. Input material: naive CD4+ T cells sorted from blood. The sample's subset: CD45RA+ positively selected. The receptors derive from a woman between 25 and 40 years old in good health.

The V and J genes are TRBV9 and TRBJ1-2; the D gene is possibly TRBD1 (5 bases). The CDR3 sequence is 15 residues long. Germline V gene sequence: CDR1 SGDLS, CDR2 YYNGEE. V lost 0 bases, J lost 4 bases, and 13 bases lay in between. Written as DNA, the CDR3 is TGTGCCAGCAGCGTAGATGCTGGGACCTTCTATGGCTACACCTTC. Its translation: CASSVDAGTFYGYTF.

The V gene is TRBV4-1, the J gene TRBJ2-5; TRBD2 agrees at 12 bases. Per germline, CDR1 MGHRA and CDR2 YSYEKL. CDR3 length: 19 amino acids. The trim removed 4 bases at V and 3 bases at J, leaving 15 bases unmatched. CDR3 nucleotide sequence: TGCGCCAGCAGCCCTAAACCTAGCGGGAGGGTTGGTGGCGAAGAGACCCAGTACTTC. Translated: CASSPKPSGRVGGEETQYF.

The rearrangement uses TRBV2 and TRBJ1-5, with D perhaps TRBD1 (5 bases). The CDR3 is made up of 15 amino acids. Trimming stripped 2 bases from V and 3 bases from J, with 11 bases between. CDR1 SNHLY and CDR2 FYNNEI come from the germline V gene. The CDR3 DNA sequence: TGTGCCAGCAGTGAATCGGGGCCCGTCAATCAGCCCCAGCATTTT. Translation: CASSESGPVNQPQHF.

V and J are TRBV27 and TRBJ1-1, with D possibly TRBD1 on 5 matching bases. Germline V gives CDR1 MNHEY, CDR2 SMNVEV (reference sequence). CDR3 length equals 13 residues. The ends were cut back, 2 bases at V and 3 bases at J, with 7 bases in the middle. The CDR3 nucleotides are TGTGCCAGCAGTTTAAGGGGAGACACTGAAGCTTTCTTT. It is translated as CASSLRGDTEAFF.

The chain joins TRBV5-8 to TRBJ1-3; D is ambiguous. The V end lost 3 bases, the J end lost 0 bases, and 16 bases lay between the germline ends. This CDR3 has 17 residues. Germline V CDR1 and CDR2: SGHTS, YDEGEE. Here the CDR3 reads CASSWPLLDFSGNTIYF. In DNA form, the CDR3 reads TGTGCCAGCAGCTGGCCCCTGCTGGATTTCTCTGGAAACACCATATATTTT.

Here the CDR3 DNA reads TGTGCCAGCAGTGCATTCGACGGGTGGAACACTGAAGCTTTCTTT. Its protein product is CASSAFDGWNTEAFF. The rearrangement uses TRBV6-1 and TRBJ1-1; D gene unclear. Trimming took 4 bases from V and 1 from J, leaving 13 bases between them. Germline assignment: CDR1 MNHNS and CDR2 SASEGT. The CDR3 has 15 residues.

This chain uses TRBV28 with TRBJ2-1, with a weak D call TRBD2 (6 bases). This CDR3 has 16 residues. Germline CDR1 reads MDHEN; CDR2 reads SYDVKM. Trimming pared 2 bases from V and 6 bases from J, leaving 17 bases between. The CDR3 region is CASSLGTDWLGNEQFF. CDR3 in DNA: TGTGCCAGCAGTTTAGGGACTGACTGGTTGGGCAATGAGCAGTTCTTC.

The chain has TRBV4-1 and TRBJ2-7; tentatively, D is TRBD2 (5 bases). The CDR3 runs 16 residues. V was trimmed by 0 bases and J by 2 bases, leaving 14 bases between them. Germline assignment: CDR1 MGHRA and CDR2 YSYEKL. CDR3 DNA sequence: TGCGCCAGCAGCCAAGATGGCGGAGAGGGTCCCTACGAGCAGTACTTC. Translating it yields CASSQDGGEGPYEQYF.